Shown below are 25 T cell receptor beta chains from a single sample sequenced in a study of T cell repertoires in cytomegalovirus infection. TCRdb passed the reads through MiXCR, listing each CDR3 protein once. The table lists around 240,000 distinct CDR3 sequences, about 20% of them singletons, with around a sixth in the top ten. Sequencing was carried out using CD8+ T cells from PBMCs. These receptor sequences come from a human donor in good health (CMV status not recorded). Some clones in this sample may be carry-over from other donors' samples.

This clonotype was picked up a small number of times. J is TRBJ1-1 and V is TRBV4-2; 8 nucleotides line up with TRBD1. J was trimmed by 0 bases and V by 4 bases; bases with no gene match: 7. Germline V gene lookup returns CDR1 LGHNA and CDR2 YNFKEQ. This CDR3 is 16 amino acids long. CDR3 nucleotide sequence: TGTGCCAGCAGCCCCCGAGGGACAGGCCTGAACACTGAAGCTTTCTTT. Translating gives CASSPRGTGLNTEAFF.

This sequence joins TRBV30 and TRBJ1-3, with D hard to call. The germline V gene encodes CDR1 GTSNPN and CDR2 SVGIG (reference sequence). Trimming left V 2 bases short and J 2 bases short, with 4 bases between. The CDR3 sequence is 12 residues long. CDR3 in DNA: TGTGCCTGGAGTTTGGCTGGAAACACCATATATTTT. Translation: CAWSLAGNTIYF.

This clonotype turned up a few times. The chain couples TRBV5-4 to TRBJ2-1; TRBD2 agrees at 8 bases. V shed 4 bases, J shed 5 bases, and the junction held 8 bases outside the gene matches. Per the germline V gene, CDR1 is SGHNT and CDR2 is YYREEE (reference sequence). CDR3 size: 15 residues. Here the CDR3 reads CASSPTGLANNEQFF. The CDR3 DNA reads TGTGCCAGCAGCCCCACTGGACTAGCAAACAATGAGCAGTTCTTC.

J is TRBJ2-7 and V is TRBV14; D is unclear. CDR1 is SGHDN, CDR2 FVKESK, per germline. V lost 2 bases and J 1 base, leaving 9 bases between the germline ends. The CDR3 contains 14 residues. CDR3 protein: CASSQSSASYEQYF. The CDR3 region has the DNA TGTGCCAGCAGCCAAAGCTCCGCGTCCTACGAGCAGTACTTC.

This clonotype has at least ten counts. The chain has TRBV7-2 and TRBJ2-7; D is unresolved. The CDR3 has 16 residues. Germline V gene data show CDR1 as SGHTA and CDR2 as FQGNSA. V lost 5 bases to trimming and J lost 0 bases, with 17 bases between them. In DNA form, the CDR3 reads TGTGCCAGCAGCCTAGGGTCGGCAGGTAGCTCCTACGAGCAGTACTTC. Its protein is CASSLGSAGSSYEQYF. Full variable domain (missing parts from reference TRBV7-2 and TRBJ2-7): GAGVSQSPSNKVTEKGKDVELRCDPISGHTALYWYRQSLGQGLEFLIYFQGNSAPDKSGLPSDRFSAERTGGSVSTLTIQRTQQEDSAVYLCASSLGSAGSSYEQYFGPGTRLTVT.

The chain employs TRBV29-1 and TRBJ2-1; D unresolved. The V end was cut by 2 bases, the J end by 9 bases, with 8 bases between. Per the germline V gene, CDR1 is SQVTM and CDR2 is ANQGSEA. The CDR3 is 11 amino acids. CDR3 loop: CSVELSVEQFF. The CDR3 nucleotides read TGCAGCGTTGAACTCTCTGTTGAGCAGTTCTTC.

This clonotype was picked up a small number of times. The rearrangement joins TRBV5-4 to TRBJ1-1, with a weak D call TRBD1 (5 bases). V was trimmed by 1 base and J by 3 bases, leaving 10 bases between them. The CDR3 has 14 residues. Germline V gene lookup returns CDR1 SGHNT and CDR2 YYREEE (reference sequence). As DNA, the CDR3 is TGTGCCAGCAGCTTGTGGGGCCGGGACACTGAAGCTTTCTTT. Protein product: CASSLWGRDTEAFF.

This clonotype was seen a few times. The chain recombines TRBV20-1 with TRBJ2-1; TRBD1 might be the D (5 bases). Germline V gene data show CDR1 as DFQATT and CDR2 as SNEGSKA (reference sequence). CDR3 size: 15 residues. Between the trimmed V and J ends, which lost 4 bases and 1 base, there was a span of 14 bases. The DNA for the CDR3 is TGCAGTGCTACTAATAGACAGCGTTCCTACAATGAGCAGTTCTTC. Protein sequence: CSATNRQRSYNEQFF.

The genes are TRBV28 and TRBJ1-4; a weak D match, TRBD1 (6 bases). Germline V gives CDR1 MDHEN, CDR2 SYDVKM. With 7 bases removed from V and 8 bases from J, the gap between germline ends came to 17 bases. The CDR3 runs to 14 residues. The CDR3 reads CASTYRVRDEKLFF. The CDR3 region has the DNA TGTGCCAGCACTTACAGGGTCCGGGACGAAAAACTGTTTTTT.

The chain carries TRBV5-6 and TRBJ1-4; D gene unclear. Germline V CDR1 and CDR2: SGHDT, YYEEEE. V was shortened by 4 bases and J by 5 bases, with 12 bases between the two germline ends. CDR3 length equals 14 residues. CDR3 in amino acids: CASSKQRANEKLFF. The CDR3 coding sequence is TGTGCCAGCAGCAAACAGCGAGCCAATGAAAAACTGTTTTTT.

This clonotype was detected ten times or more. The rearrangement uses TRBV7-6 and TRBJ2-3; D is undetermined. Germline V lookup: CDR1 SGHVS, CDR2 FNYEAQ. Trimming stripped 2 bases from V and 2 bases from J, with 5 bases between. The CDR3 contains 13 residues. CDR3 amino acids: CASSLLNTDTQYF. For the CDR3, the DNA is TGTGCCAGCAGCTTACTCAACACAGATACGCAGTATTTT.

This clonotype was seen only a few times. V usage is TRBV2 and J usage is TRBJ1-1; D unresolved. The CDR3 is 13 amino acids. Germline CDR1 reads SNHLY; CDR2 reads FYNNEI. Trimming removed 5 bases from V and 0 bases from J, with 7 bases in between. The CDR3 nucleotides read TGTGCCAGCAGTCAACCCATGAACACTGAAGCTTTCTTT. This translates into CASSQPMNTEAFF.

This chain joins TRBV11-2 and TRBJ1-1; D is unclear. Germline V gene sequence: CDR1 SGHAT, CDR2 FQNNGV. Trimming pared 7 bases from V and 0 bases from J, leaving 21 bases between. This CDR3 is built from 17 residues. The CDR3 DNA sequence: TGTGCCAGCACCCTTGTGCGGGGTCTTTACATGAACACTGAAGCTTTCTTT. Its translation is CASTLVRGLYMNTEAFF.

The V gene is TRBV12-3 or TRBV12-4, the J gene TRBJ2-3; maybe TRBD1 (5 bases). There are 14 residues in the CDR3. V dropped 2 bases and J dropped 2 bases, with 8 bases sitting between them. CDR3 amino acids: CASSLTGPTDTQYF. In DNA, the CDR3 is TGTGCCAGCAGTTTAACAGGCCCCACAGATACGCAGTATTTT.

This chain uses TRBV2 with TRBJ2-1; D might be TRBD1 (6 bases). Germline V gene data show CDR1 as SNHLY and CDR2 as FYNNEI. V lost 1 base and J lost 8, with 12 bases in between. This CDR3 spans 14 amino acids. The CDR3 DNA is TGTGCCAGCAGTGAAGACAGGGTGCAATATGAGCAGTTCTTC. Translation gives CASSEDRVQYEQFF.

The rearrangement links TRBV30 to TRBJ1-1, with D possibly TRBD1 on 5 matching bases. The CDR3 has 13 amino acids. V lost 3 bases and J 5 bases, leaving 13 bases between the germline ends. Looked up from germline, CDR1 is GTSNPN and CDR2 is SVGIG (reference sequence). CDR3 protein: CAWRLGVATEAFF. CDR3 nucleotides: TGTGCCTGGAGGTTGGGGGTGGCAACTGAAGCTTTCTTT.

The chain couples TRBV2 to TRBJ1-2; no firm D call. V lost 3 bases and J lost 1, with 12 bases in between. The CDR3 sequence is 15 residues long. Germline CDR1 SNHLY, CDR2 FYNNEI. The CDR3: CASSEHRGSNYGYTF. In DNA, the CDR3 is TGTGCCAGCAGTGAGCATCGAGGCAGTAACTATGGCTACACCTTC.

V is TRBV19 and J is TRBJ2-1, with D possibly TRBD1 on 5 matching bases. Germline CDR1 and CDR2: LNHDA and SQIVND (reference sequence). Trimming removed 6 bases at V and 1 base at J, with 7 bases between. The CDR3 spans 13 residues. This CDR3 is CASRTGSYNEQFF. DNA of the CDR3: TGTGCCAGTAGAACAGGATCCTACAATGAGCAGTTCTTC. Full variable domain (remainder filled in from reference TRBV19 and TRBJ2-1): DGGITQSPKYLFRKEGQNVTLSCEQNLNHDAMYWYRQDPGQGLRLIYYSQIVNDFQKGDIAEGYSVSREKKESFPLTVTSAQKNPTAFYLCASRTGSYNEQFFGPGTRLTVL.

A few counts support this clonotype. The rearrangement joins TRBV18 to TRBJ2-5, with a weak D call TRBD1 (6 bases). CDR1 is KGHSH, CDR2 LQKENI, per germline. V gave up 6 bases and J gave up 4 bases, with 15 bases separating them. The CDR3 is made up of 14 amino acids. CDR3 in amino acids: CASSGRDILETQYF. DNA of the CDR3: TGTGCCAGCTCGGGAAGGGACATTCTAGAGACCCAGTACTTC.

This clonotype was detected only a few times. This chain connects TRBV7-8 to TRBJ2-5, with TRBD2 identical over 9 bases. The J segment lost 4 bases and the V segment lost 3 bases, leaving 12 bases of the junction unmatched. This CDR3 has 17 amino acids. Germline loops: CDR1 SGHVS, CDR2 FQNEAQ. The CDR3 sequence: CASSLEAAAGGRETQYF. CDR3 sequence (DNA): TGTGCCAGCAGCTTGGAGGCGGCGGCGGGGGGGCGAGAGACCCAGTACTTC.

This clonotype was seen only once. The chain uses TRBV28 and TRBJ1-5, with no clear D. The CDR3 extends over 16 amino acids. Trimming cost V 4 bases and J 0 bases, with 13 bases left between them. Germline V CDR1 and CDR2: MDHEN, SYDVKM. The DNA for the CDR3 is TGTGCCAGCAGTTCAAACTTGGCCGGTAGCAATCAGCCCCAGCATTTT. It is translated as CASSSNLAGSNQPQHF.

This clonotype was detected only once. V and J are TRBV28 and TRBJ2-5, with D tentatively TRBD1 (6 bases). The germline CDR1 and CDR2 sequences are MDHEN and SYDVKM. Deletions cut 5 bases from V and 5 bases from J, with 15 bases between. The length of the CDR3 is 14 residues. The CDR3 here is CASSTGPLTETQYF. The CDR3 DNA reads as TGTGCCAGCAGTACAGGGCCGCTTACGGAGACCCAGTACTTC.

The rearrangement links TRBV11-3 to TRBJ2-3, with D perhaps matching TRBD1 (6 bases). Germline values: CDR1 SGHNT, CDR2 YENEEA. CDR3 length equals 12 residues. Trimming shortened V by 5 bases and J by 6 bases, and 9 bases separated the two germline ends. The CDR3 loop reads CASSTGHDTQYF. The CDR3 DNA reads TGTGCCAGCAGCACGGGACATGATACGCAGTATTTT.

The chain uses TRBV15 and TRBJ2-7; 9 bases are a match to TRBD1. The junction had 19 bases not matched to a gene; V was cut back by 2 bases and J by 5 bases. Germline assignment: CDR1 LNHNV and CDR2 YYDKDF (reference sequence). This CDR3 is built from 19 residues. CDR3 protein: CATSRPSGGQGLLGDEQYF. DNA for the CDR3: TGTGCCACCAGCAGACCCTCGGGCGGACAGGGGCTCCTCGGGGACGAGCAGTACTTC.

The chain links TRBV7-2 to TRBJ2-3; TRBD2 matches 10 bases. The CDR3 runs to 18 residues. V trimming: 3 bases; J trimming: 2 bases; junction bases outside the gene matches: 11. Germline CDR1 is SGHTA and CDR2 is FQGNSA. This chain's CDR3 is CASSLVELAGGITDTQYF. The CDR3 bases are TGTGCCAGCAGCTTGGTGGAGTTAGCGGGGGGTATCACAGATACGCAGTATTTT. The full variable domain, in which reference TRBV7-2 and TRBJ2-3 provide the parts outside the CDR3, is GAGVSQSPSNKVTEKGKDVELRCDPISGHTALYWYRQSLGQGLEFLIYFQGNSAPDKSGLPSDRFSAERTGGSVSTLTIQRTQQEDSAVYLCASSLVELAGGITDTQYFGPGTRLTVL.